This T cell receptor (beta chain) is from a study of T cells in Graves' hyperthyroidism and ophthalmopathy. Whole-study findings and limits: Stable hyperthyroidism was told apart from ophthalmopathy by a model built on 13 V-J features.

The source material, RNA transcripts, was used to amplify TCR beta CDR3 regions. Initially, a first-round RT-PCR of the TCR CDR3 employed the HTBI primer set. TCRdb itself ran the multiplex PCR reads through MiXCR, one entry per CDR3 protein. The data show a few hundred thousand distinct CDR3 sequences, roughly 13% seen once. Among the patients, aged 18 to 65, hyperthyroidism was newly diagnosed and had lasted under 2 months. At first hyperthyroidism diagnosis, before any ophthalmopathy symptoms, the blood sample was collected. It was roughly 10 ml of fresh peripheral blood that supplied the PBMCs. To note about this clonotype: What it recognizes is unknown.

The CDR3 covers 13 residues. Germline V gene sequence: CDR1 LNHNV, CDR2 YYDKDF (reference sequence). V gave up 5 bases and J gave up 9 bases, with 14 bases separating them. This receptor was identified in a woman in her twenties or thirties with Graves' hyperthyroidism that later progressed to Graves' ophthalmopathy. The sequenced material came from blood. V and J are TRBV15 and TRBJ2-1; D gene unclear. The CDR3: CATSSSIIGEQFF. CDR3 DNA: TGTGCCACCAGCTCATCCATTATAGGTGAGCAGTTCTTC.